This T cell receptor beta chain emerged from a study of blood T cells in healthy people across ages. Through a sample-barcoded 5' primer and a J-beta primer mix, a second PCR was run for roughly 7 to 12 cycles. TCRdb re-derived calls from the 5' RACE reads in MiXCR, one entry per CDR3 protein. The sample holds about 760,000 distinct CDR3 sequences; roughly 25% are singletons and the top ten take more than 8%. CDR1 MDHEN and CDR2 SYDVKM come from the germline V gene. The CDR3 totals 16 residues. V gave up 0 bases and J gave up 1 base, with 12 bases separating them. The count of this clonotype is one. These same records also appear under a second study, on T cells of mothers and their children.

The sequence came from a boy aged 5-17 years in good health. Sequences were obtained from blood. The V gene is TRBV28, the J gene TRBJ2-5; TRBD2 might be the D (7 bases). The CDR3 loop is CASSLWGRGAQETQYF. The CDR3 DNA is TGTGCCAGCAGTTTATGGGGGAGGGGGGCCCAAGAGACCCAGTACTTC.